The 4 T cell receptor beta chains given below trace back to one sample, sequenced in a study of cytomegalovirus exposure and HLA in healthy donors. This PCR relied on a set of 60 Vbeta primers and 13 Jbeta primers. The repertoire was sequenced with immunoSEQ multiplex PCR; TCRdb's copy has only in-frame clones and lacks some. The table shows some 96,000 clones, with 64% occurring only once. The sample comprised PBMCs. These receptors were taken from a man between 60 and 75 years old in good health and CMV-seronegative.

This clone has just a few counts. The gene calls are TRBV28 and TRBJ2-1, with D unresolved. Germline V lookup: CDR1 MDHEN, CDR2 SYDVKM. V gave up 0 bases and J gave up 4 bases, with 22 bases separating them. This CDR3 is 19 amino acids long. CDR3 DNA: TGTGCCAGCAGTTTATGGTGGTTCCGTAGTACAGTGAAATACAATGAGCAGTTCTTC. Its translation: CASSLWWFRSTVKYNEQFF.

This chain links TRBV5-1 with TRBJ2-3, with D unresolved. V dropped 0 bases and J dropped 3 bases, with 2 bases sitting between them. This CDR3 spans 12 amino acids. CDR1 and CDR2 (germline): SGHRS, YFSETQ. The chain's CDR3 is CASSLATDTQYF. The CDR3 DNA reads as TGCGCCAGCAGCTTGGCAACAGATACGCAGTATTTT.

The J gene is TRBJ2-7, the V gene TRBV6-1; D gene uncertain. The ends were cut back, 1 base at V and 2 bases at J, with 12 bases in the middle. This CDR3 region has 15 residues. Per the germline V gene, CDR1 is MNHNS and CDR2 is SASEGT. The CDR3 nucleotides are TGTGCCAGCAGTGAAGAGGAACAGCCTCCCTACGAGCAGTACTTC. This codes for CASSEEEQPPYEQYF.

This clone was seen a few times. The V and J genes are TRBV10-3 and TRBJ2-2; tentatively, D is TRBD1 (6 bases). Per the germline V gene, CDR1 is ENHRY and CDR2 is SYGVKD. The CDR3 totals 11 residues. V lost 8 bases and J lost 8, with 9 bases in between. The CDR3 sequence: CAIDRGGELFF. The CDR3 DNA follows: TGTGCCATCGATAGGGGGGGGGAGCTGTTTTTT.